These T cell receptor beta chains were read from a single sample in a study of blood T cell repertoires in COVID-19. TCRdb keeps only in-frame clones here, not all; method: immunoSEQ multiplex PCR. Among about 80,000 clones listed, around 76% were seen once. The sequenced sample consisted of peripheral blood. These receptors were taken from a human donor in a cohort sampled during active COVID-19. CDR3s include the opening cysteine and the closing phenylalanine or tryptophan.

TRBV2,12,CASRGMNTEAFF
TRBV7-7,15,CASSPGQGIDGELFF
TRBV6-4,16,CASSEAATSGSNEQFF
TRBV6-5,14,CASKQGQGDHTIYF
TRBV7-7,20,CASSLGTATSGGFSYNEQFF
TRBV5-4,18,CASRPGQGAATLRLGYTF
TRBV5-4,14,CASSQGDRGLKAFF
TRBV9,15,CASSAMGQSNQPQHF
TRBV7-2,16,CASSLGSGRGTDTQYF
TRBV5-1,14,CASSLGVGGYGYTF
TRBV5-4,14,CASSLRGEGSEQFF
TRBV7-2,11,CASSPGQGGTF
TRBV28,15,CASSLLGVSNQPQHF
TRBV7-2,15,CASSFGTGVGETQYF
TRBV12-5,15,CASGLEGQGHGELFF
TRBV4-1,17,CASSREFAGGNTDTQYF
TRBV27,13,CASSLTGNQPQHF
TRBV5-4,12,CASSHQGNEQFF
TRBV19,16,CASSLTGTRNTGELFF
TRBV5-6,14,CASSSRGRSEKLFF
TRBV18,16,CASSRFDSSGANVLTF
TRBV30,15,CAWSVRKGPGNTIYF
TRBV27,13,CASSFSQGSGYTF
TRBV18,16,CASSPRTSGGYNEQFF
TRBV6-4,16,CASSPGMGSGANVLTF
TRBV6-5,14,CASSRLQGFAEAFF
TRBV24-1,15,CATSDPNTFQETQYF
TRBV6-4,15,CASSDSEGGPGELFF
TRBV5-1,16,CASSLAGGGKADTQYF
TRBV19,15,CASSSRGEGAEKLFF
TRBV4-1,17,CASSPGRGGSNQETQYF
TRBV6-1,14,CASSEVIPIPEAFF
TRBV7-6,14,CASSPLGVAETQYF
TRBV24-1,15,CATRFSGSGTDTQYF
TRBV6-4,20,CASSDSRDRGSAGIGNTIYF
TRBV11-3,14,CASSSGRGTDTQYF